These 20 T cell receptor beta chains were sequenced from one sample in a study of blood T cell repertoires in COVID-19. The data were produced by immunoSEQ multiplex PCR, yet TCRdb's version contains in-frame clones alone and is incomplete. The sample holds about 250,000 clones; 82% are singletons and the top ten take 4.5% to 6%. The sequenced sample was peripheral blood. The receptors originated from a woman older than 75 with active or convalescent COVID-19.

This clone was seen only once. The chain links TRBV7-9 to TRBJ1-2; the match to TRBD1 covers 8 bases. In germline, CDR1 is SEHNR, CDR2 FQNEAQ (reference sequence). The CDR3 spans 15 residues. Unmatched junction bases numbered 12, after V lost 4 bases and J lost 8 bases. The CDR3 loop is CASSSGRGQVRGYTF. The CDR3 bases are TGTGCCAGCAGCTCCGGACGGGGACAGGTTAGAGGCTACACCTTC.

The CDR3 DNA is TGTGCCAGCACCCCCTCCGGACAGGGAGGCACTGAAGCTTTCTTT. Its translation: CASTPSGQGGTEAFF. The rearrangement links TRBV5-5 to TRBJ1-1; 8 bases map to TRBD1. The germline gives CDR1 SGHKS, CDR2 YYEKEE (reference sequence). The CDR3 runs to 15 residues. The ends lost 6 bases at V and 4 bases at J; junction bases unmatched: 11.

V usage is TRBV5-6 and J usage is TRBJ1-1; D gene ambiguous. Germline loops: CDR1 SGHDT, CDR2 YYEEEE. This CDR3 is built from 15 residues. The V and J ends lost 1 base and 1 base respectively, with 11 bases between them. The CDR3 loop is CASSLSFAGNTEAFF. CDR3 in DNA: TGTGCCAGCAGCTTGTCATTCGCGGGGAACACTGAAGCTTTCTTT. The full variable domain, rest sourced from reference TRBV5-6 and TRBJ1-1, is DAGVTQSPTHLIKTRGQQVTLRCSPKSGHDTVSWYQQALGQGPQFIFQYYEEEERQRGNFPDRFSGHQFPNYSSELNVNALLLGDSALYLCASSLSFAGNTEAFFGQGTRLTVV.

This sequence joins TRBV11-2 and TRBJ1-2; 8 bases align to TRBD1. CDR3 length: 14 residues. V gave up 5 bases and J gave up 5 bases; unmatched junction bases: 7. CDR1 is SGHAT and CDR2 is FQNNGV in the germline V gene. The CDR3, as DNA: TGTGCCAGCAGCAAGTTTCGGACAGGGTATGGCTACACCTTC. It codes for CASSKFRTGYGYTF.

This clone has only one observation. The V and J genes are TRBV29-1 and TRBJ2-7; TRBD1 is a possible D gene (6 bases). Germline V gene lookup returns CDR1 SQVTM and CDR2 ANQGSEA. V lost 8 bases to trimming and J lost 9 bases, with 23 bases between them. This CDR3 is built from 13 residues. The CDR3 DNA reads TGCAGCATGCAATCAACCGGGACACCGGTGCAGTACTTC. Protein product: CSMQSTGTPVQYF.

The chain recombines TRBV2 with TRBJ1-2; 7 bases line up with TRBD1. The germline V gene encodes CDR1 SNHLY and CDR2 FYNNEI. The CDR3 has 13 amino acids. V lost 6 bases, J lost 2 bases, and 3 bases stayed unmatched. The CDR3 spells CASRTGQNYGYTF. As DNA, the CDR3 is TGTGCCAGCAGGACGGGACAGAACTATGGCTACACCTTC.

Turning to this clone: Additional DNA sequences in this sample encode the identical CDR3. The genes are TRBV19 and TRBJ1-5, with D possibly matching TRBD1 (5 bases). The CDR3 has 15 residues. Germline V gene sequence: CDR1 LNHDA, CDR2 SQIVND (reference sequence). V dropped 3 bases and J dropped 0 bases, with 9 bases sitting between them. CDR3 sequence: CASSISGRSNQPQHF. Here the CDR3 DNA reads TGTGCCAGTAGTATTTCAGGGCGTAGCAATCAGCCCCAGCATTTT.

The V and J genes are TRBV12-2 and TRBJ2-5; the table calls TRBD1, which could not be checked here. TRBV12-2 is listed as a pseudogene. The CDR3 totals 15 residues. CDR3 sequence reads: CASRNSTVYQETQYF. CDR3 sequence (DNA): TGTGCAAGTCGCAACTCCACAGTTTACCAAGAGACCCAGTACTTC.

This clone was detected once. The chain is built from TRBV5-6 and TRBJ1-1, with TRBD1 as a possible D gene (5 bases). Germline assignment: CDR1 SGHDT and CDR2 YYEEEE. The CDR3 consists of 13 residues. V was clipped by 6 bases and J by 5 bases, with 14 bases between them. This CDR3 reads CASIRVGRTEAFF. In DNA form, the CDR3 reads TGTGCCAGCATCAGGGTTGGGAGGACTGAAGCTTTCTTT.

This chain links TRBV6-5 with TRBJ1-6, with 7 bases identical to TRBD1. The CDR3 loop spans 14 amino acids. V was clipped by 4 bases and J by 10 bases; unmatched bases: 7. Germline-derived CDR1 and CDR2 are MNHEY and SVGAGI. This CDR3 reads CASSSGTAWSPLHF. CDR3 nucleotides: TGTGCCAGCAGTTCTGGGACAGCCTGGTCACCCCTCCACTTT.

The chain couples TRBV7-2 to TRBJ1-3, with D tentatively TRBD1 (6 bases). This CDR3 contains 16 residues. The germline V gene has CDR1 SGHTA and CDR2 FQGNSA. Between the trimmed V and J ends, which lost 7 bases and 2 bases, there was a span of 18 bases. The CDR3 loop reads CASNVMGGTTGNTIYF. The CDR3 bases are TGTGCCAGCAACGTAATGGGGGGGACAACTGGAAACACCATATATTTT.

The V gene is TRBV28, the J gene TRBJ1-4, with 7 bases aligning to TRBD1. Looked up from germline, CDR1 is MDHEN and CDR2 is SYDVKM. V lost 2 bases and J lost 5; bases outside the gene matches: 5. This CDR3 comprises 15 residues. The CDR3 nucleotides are TGTGCCAGCAGTTTACCCGGGACAGACAATGAAAAACTGTTTTTT. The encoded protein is CASSLPGTDNEKLFF.

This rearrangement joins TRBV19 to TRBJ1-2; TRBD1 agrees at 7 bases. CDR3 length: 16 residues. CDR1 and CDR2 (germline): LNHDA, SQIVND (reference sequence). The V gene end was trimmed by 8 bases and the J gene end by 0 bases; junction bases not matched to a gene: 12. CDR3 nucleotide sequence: TGTGCCAGTGGATACCCTGACAGGGAGTCTAACTATGGCTACACCTTC. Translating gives CASGYPDRESNYGYTF.

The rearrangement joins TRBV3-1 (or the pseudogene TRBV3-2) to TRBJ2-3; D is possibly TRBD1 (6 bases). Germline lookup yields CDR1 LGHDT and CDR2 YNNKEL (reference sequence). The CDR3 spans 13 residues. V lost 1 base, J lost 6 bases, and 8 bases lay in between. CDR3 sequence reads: CASSQGRGDTQYF. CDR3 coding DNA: TGTGCCAGCAGCCAAGGTAGGGGGGATACGCAGTATTTT.

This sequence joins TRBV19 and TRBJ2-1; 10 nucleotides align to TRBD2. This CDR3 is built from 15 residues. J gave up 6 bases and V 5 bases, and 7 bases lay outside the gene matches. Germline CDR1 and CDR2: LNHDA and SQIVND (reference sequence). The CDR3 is CASSPGLAKGNEQFF. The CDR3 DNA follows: TGTGCCAGTAGTCCGGGACTAGCGAAAGGCAATGAGCAGTTCTTC.

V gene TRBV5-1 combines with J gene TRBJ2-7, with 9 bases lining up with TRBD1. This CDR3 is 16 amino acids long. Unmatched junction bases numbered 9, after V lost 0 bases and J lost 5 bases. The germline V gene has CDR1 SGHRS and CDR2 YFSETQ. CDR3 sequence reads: CASSLAGQGFADEQYF. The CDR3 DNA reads TGCGCCAGCAGCTTGGCGGGACAGGGTTTCGCTGACGAGCAGTACTTC.

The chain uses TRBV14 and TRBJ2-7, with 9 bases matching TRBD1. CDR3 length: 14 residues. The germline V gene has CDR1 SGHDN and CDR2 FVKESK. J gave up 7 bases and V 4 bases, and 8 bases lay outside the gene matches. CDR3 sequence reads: CASSPPGQGPEQYF. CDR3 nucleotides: TGTGCCAGCAGCCCACCGGGACAGGGACCGGAGCAGTACTTC.

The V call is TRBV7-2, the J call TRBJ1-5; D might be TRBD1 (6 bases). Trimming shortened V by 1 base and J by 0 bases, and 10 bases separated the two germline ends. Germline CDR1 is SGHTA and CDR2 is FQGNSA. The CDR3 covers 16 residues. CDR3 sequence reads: CASSLDRAYSNQPQHF. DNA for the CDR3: TGTGCCAGCAGCTTAGACAGGGCCTATAGCAATCAGCCCCAGCATTTT. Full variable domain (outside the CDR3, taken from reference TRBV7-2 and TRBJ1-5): GAGVSQSPSNKVTEKGKDVELRCDPISGHTALYWYRQSLGQGLEFLIYFQGNSAPDKSGLPSDRFSAERTGGSVSTLTIQRTQQEDSAVYLCASSLDRAYSNQPQHFGDGTRLSIL.

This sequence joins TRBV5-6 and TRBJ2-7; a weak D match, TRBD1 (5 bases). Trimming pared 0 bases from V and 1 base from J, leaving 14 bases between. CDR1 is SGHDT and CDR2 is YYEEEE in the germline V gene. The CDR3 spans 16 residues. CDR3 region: CASSLGVSRASYEQYF. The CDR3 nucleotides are TGTGCCAGCAGCTTGGGGGTCAGCAGGGCTTCCTACGAGCAGTACTTC.

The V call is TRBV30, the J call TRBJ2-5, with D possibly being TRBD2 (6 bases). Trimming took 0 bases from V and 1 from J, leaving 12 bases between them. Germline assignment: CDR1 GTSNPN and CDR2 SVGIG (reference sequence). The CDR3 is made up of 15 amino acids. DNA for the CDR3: TGTGCCTGGAGTGTATTCTGGGGGGTCCAAGAGACCCAGTACTTC. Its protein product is CAWSVFWGVQETQYF.